This passage covers 13 T cell receptor beta chains from one sample sequenced in a study of T-cell memory formation after mild COVID-19. One entry per CDR3 protein, called by TCRdb with MiXCR from the 5' RACE reads. The table has about 190,000 distinct CDR3 sequences, about a sixth seen once. The sequenced sample was PBMCs or a T cell subset sorted from them (not recorded which). All receptors derive from an adult woman who had mild COVID-19 (a few samples of this study predate the infection). Cell type and time point are not known.

The CDR3 is CASSQRPGHANEKLFF. The CDR3 nucleotides read TGCGCCAGCAGCCAGAGACCGGGACATGCTAATGAAAAACTGTTTTTT. The chain uses TRBV4-3 and TRBJ1-4; D might be TRBD1 (6 bases). The CDR3 is 16 amino acids. Germline V gives CDR1 LGHNA, CDR2 YSLEER. V shed 3 bases and J shed 3 bases, with 14 bases lying between them.

Only a few counts were recorded for this clonotype. The V gene is TRBV7-9, the J gene TRBJ2-3; D gene ambiguous. CDR3 length: 10 residues. The V gene lost 7 bases and the J gene lost 9 bases, with 8 bases spanning the gap. The germline gives CDR1 SEHNR, CDR2 FQNEAQ (reference sequence). The CDR3 loop is CASTAETQYF. DNA of the CDR3: TGTGCCAGCACCGCCGAAACGCAGTATTTT. The variable domain in full, with the rest retrieved from reference TRBV7-9 and TRBJ2-3, is DTGVSQNPRHKITKRGQNVTFRCDPISEHNRLYWYRQTLGQGPEFLTYFQNEAQLEKSRLLSDRFSAERPKGSFSTLEIQRTEQGDSAMYLCASTAETQYFGPGTRLTVL.

The rearrangement uses TRBV28 and TRBJ2-4, with TRBD2 identical over 7 bases. Germline-derived CDR1 and CDR2 are MDHEN and SYDVKM. The CDR3 runs to 15 residues. J gave up 9 bases and V 4 bases, and 12 bases lay outside the gene matches. CDR3 nucleotides: TGTGCCAGCAGTTCCTATGGGCGGACTAGGGGCATTCAGTACTTC. Protein: CASSSYGRTRGIQYF.

This clonotype was counted ten times or more. The chain is built from TRBV7-2 and TRBJ2-1; TRBD2 aligns across 13 bases. This CDR3 contains 17 residues. V gave up 0 bases and J gave up 8 bases; unmatched junction bases: 7. The germline gives CDR1 SGHTA, CDR2 FQGNSA. CDR3 sequence (DNA): TGTGCCAGCAGCTTAGCGCGCTGGACTAGCGGGAGCGATGAGCAGTTCTTC. Its protein is CASSLARWTSGSDEQFF.

Only a few counts were recorded for this clonotype. V gene TRBV12-3 or TRBV12-4 combines with J gene TRBJ1-1; no firm D call. Trimming shortened V by 6 bases and J by 1 base, and 12 bases separated the two germline ends. The CDR3 has 14 amino acids. CDR3 DNA: TGTGCCAGCAGGCCTACCCGCTCGAACACTGAAGCTTTCTTT. Its translation is CASRPTRSNTEAFF.

This clonotype was counted a few times. This chain uses TRBV20-1 with TRBJ2-7; the match to TRBD1 covers 9 bases. J gave up 4 bases and V 5 bases, and 12 bases lay outside the gene matches. CDR1 and CDR2 (germline): DFQATT, SNEGSKA (reference sequence). CDR3 length equals 15 residues. CDR3 bases: TGCAGTGCTTCCAAACTTAACAGGGGGCTGTACGAGCAGTACTTC. Amino acid sequence: CSASKLNRGLYEQYF.

This clonotype has just a few counts. At one end the junction does not follow the germline gene, possibly because of a read error. The rearrangement joins TRBV23-1 to TRBJ2-1; D could derive from TRBD1 or TRBD2 (5 bases each). TRBV23-1 is an open reading frame whose function is uncertain. CDR3 length: 15 amino acids. CDR3 sequence: CASSQSGPLSGEQFF. CDR3 in DNA: TGCGCCAGCAGCCAATCGGGACCCCTCTCCGGGGAGCAGTTCTTC.

This sequence joins TRBV12-3 or TRBV12-4 and TRBJ2-1; 13 bases align to TRBD2. There are 15 residues in the CDR3. V dropped 5 bases and J dropped 9; count of bases not matched to a gene: 7. The CDR3 region has the DNA TGTGCCAGCAGTCCAGGACTAGCGGGAGTTCGTGAGCAGTTCTTC. Translated, it gives CASSPGLAGVREQFF.

The rearrangement joins TRBV20-1 to TRBJ2-5; 14 nucleotides line up with TRBD2. Germline V gene lookup returns CDR1 DFQATT and CDR2 SNEGSKA (reference sequence). J was trimmed by 7 bases and V by 5 bases; bases with no gene match: 6. The CDR3 loop spans 14 amino acids. The CDR3 region has the DNA TGCAGTGCTGATCCAGGACTAGCGGGAGGGACCCAGTACTTC. It is translated as CSADPGLAGGTQYF.

This clonotype showed up just a few times. The V call is TRBV7-7, the J call TRBJ1-4; 9 nucleotides agree with TRBD1. The J segment lost 5 bases and the V segment lost 5 bases, leaving 6 bases of the junction unmatched. There are 15 residues in the CDR3. Germline values: CDR1 SSHAT, CDR2 FNYEAQ (reference sequence). CDR3 nucleotides: TGTGCCAGCAGCCAAGGGACAGGGAGGAATGAAAAACTGTTTTTT. Its translation: CASSQGTGRNEKLFF. The full variable domain, its missing parts supplied by reference TRBV7-7 and TRBJ1-4, is GAGVSQSPRYKVTKRGQDVTLRCDPISSHATLYWYQQALGQGPEFLTYFNYEAQPDKSGLPSDRFSAERPEGSISTLTIQRTEQRDSAMYRCASSQGTGRNEKLFFGSGTQLSVL.

The chain uses TRBV10-3 and TRBJ2-6, with D unclear. The CDR3 covers 14 residues. Germline V gene data show CDR1 as ENHRY and CDR2 as SYGVKD. Trimming stripped 4 bases from V and 4 bases from J, with 8 bases between. CDR3 sequence (DNA): TGTGCCATCAGTGGACAAGCCGGGGCCAACGTCCTGACTTTC. It specifies CAISGQAGANVLTF.

This clonotype was observed many times. The gene calls are TRBV6-2 or TRBV6-3 and TRBJ2-7, with 9 bases aligning to TRBD2. Germline V gives CDR1 MNHEY, CDR2 SVGEGT. CDR3 length: 14 residues. The V gene end was trimmed by 4 bases and the J gene end by 4 bases; junction bases not matched to a gene: 5. The CDR3 coding sequence is TGTGCCAGCAGTTCCTTAGCGGGGGTATACGAGCAGTACTTC. The encoded protein is CASSSLAGVYEQYF.

With regard to this clonotype: One end of the junction varies from germline; a read error may be responsible. This rearrangement joins TRBV7-7 to TRBJ2-5; 10 bases are a match to TRBD1. The length of the CDR3 is 22 residues. Germline assignment: CDR1 SSHAT and CDR2 FNYEAQ (reference sequence). This CDR3 reads CASSASPRGVRDRGKSYETQYF. The CDR3 DNA reads TGTGCTAGCAGCGCCTCCCCCCGTGGCGTTCGGGACAGGGGAAAATCGTACGAGACCCAGTACTTC.